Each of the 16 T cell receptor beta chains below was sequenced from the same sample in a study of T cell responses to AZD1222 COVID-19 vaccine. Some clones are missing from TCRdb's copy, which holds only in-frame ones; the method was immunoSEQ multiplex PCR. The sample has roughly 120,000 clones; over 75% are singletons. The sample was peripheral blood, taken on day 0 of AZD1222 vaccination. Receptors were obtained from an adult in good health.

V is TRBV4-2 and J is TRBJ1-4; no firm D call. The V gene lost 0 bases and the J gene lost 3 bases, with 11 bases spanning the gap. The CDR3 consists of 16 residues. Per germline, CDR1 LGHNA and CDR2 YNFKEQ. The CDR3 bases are TGTGCCAGCAGCCAAGAAGCACGGCCGTCTAATGAAAAACTGTTTTTT. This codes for CASSQEARPSNEKLFF.

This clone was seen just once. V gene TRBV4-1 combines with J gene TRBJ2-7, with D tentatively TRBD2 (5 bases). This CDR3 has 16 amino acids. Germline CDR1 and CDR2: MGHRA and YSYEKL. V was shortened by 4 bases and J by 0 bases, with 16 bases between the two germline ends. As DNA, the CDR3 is TGCGCCAGCAGCCCCAACTTGGCGGGCAGCTCCTACGAGCAGTACTTC. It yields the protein CASSPNLAGSSYEQYF.

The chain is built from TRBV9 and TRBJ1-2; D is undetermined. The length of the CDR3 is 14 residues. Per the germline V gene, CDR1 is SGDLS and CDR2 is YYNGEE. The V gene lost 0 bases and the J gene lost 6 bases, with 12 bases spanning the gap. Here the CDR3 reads CASSVDLRANGYTF. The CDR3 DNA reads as TGTGCCAGCAGCGTAGATTTAAGAGCAAATGGCTACACCTTC.

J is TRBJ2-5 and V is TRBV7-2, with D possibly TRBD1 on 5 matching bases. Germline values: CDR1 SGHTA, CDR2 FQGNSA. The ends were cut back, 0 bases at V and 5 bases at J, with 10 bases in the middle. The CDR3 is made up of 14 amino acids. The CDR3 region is CASSLAQKGETQYF. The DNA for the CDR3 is TGTGCCAGCAGCTTAGCACAGAAGGGGGAGACCCAGTACTTC. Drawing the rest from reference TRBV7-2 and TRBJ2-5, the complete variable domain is GAGVSQSPSNKVTEKGKDVELRCDPISGHTALYWYRQSLGQGLEFLIYFQGNSAPDKSGLPSDRFSAERTGGSVSTLTIQRTQQEDSAVYLCASSLAQKGETQYFGPGTRLLVL.

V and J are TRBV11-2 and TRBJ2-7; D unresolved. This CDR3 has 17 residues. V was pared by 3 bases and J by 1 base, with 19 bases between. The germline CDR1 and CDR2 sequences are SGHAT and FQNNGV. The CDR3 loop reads CASSLTARGSISYEQYF. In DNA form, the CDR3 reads TGTGCCAGCAGCTTGACCGCCCGCGGCTCTATATCCTACGAGCAGTACTTC.

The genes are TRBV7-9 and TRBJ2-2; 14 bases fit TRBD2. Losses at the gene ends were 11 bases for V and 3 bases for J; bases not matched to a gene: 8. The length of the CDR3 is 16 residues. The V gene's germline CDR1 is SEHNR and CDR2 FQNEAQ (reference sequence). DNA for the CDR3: TGTGCCCGCGGGGGGACTAGCGGGAGACACACCGGGGAGCTGTTTTTT. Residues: CARGGTSGRHTGELFF.

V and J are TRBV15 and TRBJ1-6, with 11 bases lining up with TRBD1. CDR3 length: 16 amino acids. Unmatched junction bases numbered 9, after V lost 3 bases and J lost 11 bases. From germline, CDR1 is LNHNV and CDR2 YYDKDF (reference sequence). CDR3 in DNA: TGTGCCACCAGCAGTGGGACAGGGGGTACCAGGACACCCCTCCACTTT. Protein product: CATSSGTGGTRTPLHF.

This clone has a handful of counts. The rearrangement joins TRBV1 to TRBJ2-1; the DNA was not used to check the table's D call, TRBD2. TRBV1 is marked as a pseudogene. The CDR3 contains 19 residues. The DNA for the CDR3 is TGCACCAGCAGCCAAGATTGGAGCTCGTGGGAGAAGTCCTACAATGAGCAGTTCTTC. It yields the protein CTSSQDWSSWEKSYNEQFF.

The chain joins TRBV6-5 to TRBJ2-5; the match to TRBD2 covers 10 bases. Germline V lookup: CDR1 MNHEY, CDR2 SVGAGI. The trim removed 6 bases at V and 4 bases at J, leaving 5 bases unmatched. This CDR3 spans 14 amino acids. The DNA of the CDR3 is TGTGCCAGCAGACGATCTAGCGGGGGAGAGACCCAGTACTTC. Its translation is CASRRSSGGETQYF.

The chain's CDR3 is CASSHAGANVLTF. The CDR3 bases are TGTGCCAGCAGCCACGCTGGGGCCAACGTCCTGACTTTC. The chain couples TRBV3-1 (or the pseudogene TRBV3-2) to TRBJ2-6; no clear D. The CDR3 spans 13 residues. V was shortened by 3 bases and J by 2 bases, with 2 bases between the two germline ends. Germline-derived CDR1 and CDR2 are LGHDT and YNNKEL (reference sequence).

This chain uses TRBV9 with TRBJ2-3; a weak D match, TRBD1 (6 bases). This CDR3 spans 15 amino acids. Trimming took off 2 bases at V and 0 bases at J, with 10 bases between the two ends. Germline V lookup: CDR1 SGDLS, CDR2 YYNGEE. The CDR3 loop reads CASSVTGMSTDTQYF. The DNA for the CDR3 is TGTGCCAGCAGCGTTACAGGGATGAGCACAGATACGCAGTATTTT.

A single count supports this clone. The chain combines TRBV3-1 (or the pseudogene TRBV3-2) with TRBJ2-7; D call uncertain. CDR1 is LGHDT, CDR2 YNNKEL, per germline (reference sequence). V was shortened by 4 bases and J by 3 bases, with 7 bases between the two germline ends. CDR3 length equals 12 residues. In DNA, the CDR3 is TGTGCCAGCAGCCTCTTAAACTACGAGCAGTACTTC. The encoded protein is CASSLLNYEQYF.

CDR3 sequence (DNA): TGCAGTGCTAGTCCGCGGCCGGGTTACGCAGATACGCAGTATTTT. It is translated as CSASPRPGYADTQYF. The V call is TRBV20-1, the J call TRBJ2-3; D is undetermined. Trimming shortened V by 3 bases and J by 4 bases, and 17 bases separated the two germline ends. The CDR3 length is 15 residues. Germline CDR1 and CDR2: DFQATT and SNEGSKA (reference sequence).

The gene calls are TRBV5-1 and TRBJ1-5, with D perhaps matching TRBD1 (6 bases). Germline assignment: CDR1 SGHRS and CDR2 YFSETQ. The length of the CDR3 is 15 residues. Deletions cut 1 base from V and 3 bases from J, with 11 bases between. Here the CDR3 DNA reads TGCGCCAGCAGCTTGTCAGGACAGTCCAATCAGCCCCAGCATTTT. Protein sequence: CASSLSGQSNQPQHF.

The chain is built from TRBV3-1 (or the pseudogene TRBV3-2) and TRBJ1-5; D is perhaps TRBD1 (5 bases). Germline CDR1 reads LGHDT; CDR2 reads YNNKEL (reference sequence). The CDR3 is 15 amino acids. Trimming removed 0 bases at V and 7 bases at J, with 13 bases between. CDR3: CASSQDARQRQPQHF. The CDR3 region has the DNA TGTGCCAGCAGCCAAGATGCCCGACAGAGACAGCCCCAGCATTTT.

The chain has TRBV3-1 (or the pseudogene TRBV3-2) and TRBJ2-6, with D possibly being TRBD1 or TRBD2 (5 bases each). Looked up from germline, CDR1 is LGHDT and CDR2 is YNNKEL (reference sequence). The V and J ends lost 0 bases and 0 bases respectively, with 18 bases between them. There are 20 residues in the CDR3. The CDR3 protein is CASSQEQDSQRGSGANVLTF. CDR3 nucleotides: TGTGCCAGCAGCCAAGAACAGGACTCACAGAGGGGCTCTGGGGCCAACGTCCTGACTTTC.